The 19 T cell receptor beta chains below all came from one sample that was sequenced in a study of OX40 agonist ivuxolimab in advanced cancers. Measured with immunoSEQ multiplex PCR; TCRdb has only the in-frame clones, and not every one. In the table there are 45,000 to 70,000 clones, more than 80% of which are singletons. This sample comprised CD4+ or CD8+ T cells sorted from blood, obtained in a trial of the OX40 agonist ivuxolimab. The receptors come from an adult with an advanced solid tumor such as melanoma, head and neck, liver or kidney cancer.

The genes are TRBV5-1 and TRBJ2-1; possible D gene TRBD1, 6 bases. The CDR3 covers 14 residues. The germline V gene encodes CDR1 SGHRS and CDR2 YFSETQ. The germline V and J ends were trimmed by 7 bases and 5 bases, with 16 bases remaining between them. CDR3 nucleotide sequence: TGCGCCAGCTCACGACAGGAGGCTAACAATGAGCAGTTCTTC. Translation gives CASSRQEANNEQFF.

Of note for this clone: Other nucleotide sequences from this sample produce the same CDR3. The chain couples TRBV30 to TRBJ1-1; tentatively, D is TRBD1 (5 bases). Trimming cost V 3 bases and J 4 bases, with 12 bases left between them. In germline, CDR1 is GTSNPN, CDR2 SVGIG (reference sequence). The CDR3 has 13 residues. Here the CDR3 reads CAWSRDRGTEAFF. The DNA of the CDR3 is TGTGCCTGGAGCCGGGATAGGGGCACTGAAGCTTTCTTT.

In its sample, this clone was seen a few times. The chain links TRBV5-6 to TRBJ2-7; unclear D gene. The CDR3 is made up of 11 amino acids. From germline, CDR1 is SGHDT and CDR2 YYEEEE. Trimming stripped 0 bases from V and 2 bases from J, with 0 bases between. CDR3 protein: CASSLAYEQYF. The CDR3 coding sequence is TGTGCCAGCAGCTTGGCCTACGAGCAGTACTTC.

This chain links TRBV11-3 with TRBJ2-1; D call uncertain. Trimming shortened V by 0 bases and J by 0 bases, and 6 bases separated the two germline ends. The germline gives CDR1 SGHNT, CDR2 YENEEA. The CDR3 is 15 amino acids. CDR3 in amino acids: CASSLESSSYNEQFF. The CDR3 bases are TGTGCCAGCAGCTTAGAGAGCAGCTCCTACAATGAGCAGTTCTTC.

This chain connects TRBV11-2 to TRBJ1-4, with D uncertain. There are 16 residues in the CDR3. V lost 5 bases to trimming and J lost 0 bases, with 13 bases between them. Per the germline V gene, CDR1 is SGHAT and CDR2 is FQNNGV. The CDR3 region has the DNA TGTGCCAGCAGCCCTATCAGCCGGGCAACTAATGAAAAACTGTTTTTT. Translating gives CASSPISRATNEKLFF. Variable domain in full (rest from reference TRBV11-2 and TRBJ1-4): EAGVAQSPRYKIIEKRQSVAFWCNPISGHATLYWYQQILGQGPKLLIQFQNNGVVDDSQLPKDRFSAERLKGVDSTLKIQPAKLEDSAVYLCASSPISRATNEKLFFGSGTQLSVL.

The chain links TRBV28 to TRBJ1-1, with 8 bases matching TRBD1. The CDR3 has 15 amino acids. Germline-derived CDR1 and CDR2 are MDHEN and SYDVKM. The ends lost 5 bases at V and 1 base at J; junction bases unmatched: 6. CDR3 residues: CASSGTGSGNTEAFF. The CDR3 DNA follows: TGTGCCAGCAGTGGGACAGGCTCTGGGAACACTGAAGCTTTCTTT.

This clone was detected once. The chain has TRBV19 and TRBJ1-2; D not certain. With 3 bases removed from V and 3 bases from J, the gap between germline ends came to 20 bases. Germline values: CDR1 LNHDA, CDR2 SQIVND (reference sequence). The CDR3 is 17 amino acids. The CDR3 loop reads CASSIDYSYPGDYGYTF. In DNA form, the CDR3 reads TGTGCCAGTAGTATCGACTACTCTTACCCGGGAGACTATGGCTACACCTTC.

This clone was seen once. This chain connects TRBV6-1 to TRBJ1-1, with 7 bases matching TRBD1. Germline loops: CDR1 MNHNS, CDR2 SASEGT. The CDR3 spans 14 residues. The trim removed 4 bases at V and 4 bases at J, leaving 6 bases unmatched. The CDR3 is CASSGDDRATEAFF. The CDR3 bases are TGTGCCAGCAGTGGAGATGACAGGGCCACTGAAGCTTTCTTT.

CDR3 protein: CASSLGRGAFQETQYF. The CDR3 nucleotides are TGTGCCAGCAGCTTAGGCCGGGGGGCTTTTCAAGAGACCCAGTACTTC. The chain combines TRBV7-9 with TRBJ2-5; a possible D gene is TRBD2 (7 bases). Trimming shortened V by 1 base and J by 2 bases, and 14 bases separated the two germline ends. Germline CDR1 reads SEHNR; CDR2 reads FQNEAQ (reference sequence). The CDR3 contains 16 residues.

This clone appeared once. The CDR3 here is CASSEAGGGTDTQYF. The CDR3 DNA sequence: TGTGCCAGCAGTGAAGCGGGAGGGGGCACAGATACGCAGTATTTT. The V and J genes are TRBV6-1 and TRBJ2-3, with 7 positions matching TRBD2. With V trimmed by 0 bases and J by 1 base, 1 base remained unmatched. Germline CDR1 MNHNS, CDR2 SASEGT. The CDR3 sequence is 15 residues long.

The CDR3 is CASNPGQGATGYTF. CDR3 in DNA: TGTGCCTCGAATCCGGGACAGGGGGCGACTGGCTACACCTTC. The chain uses TRBV19 and TRBJ1-2; 12 bases map to TRBD1. V was clipped by 11 bases and J by 7 bases; unmatched bases: 11. Germline CDR1 is LNHDA and CDR2 is SQIVND (reference sequence). The CDR3 extends over 14 amino acids.

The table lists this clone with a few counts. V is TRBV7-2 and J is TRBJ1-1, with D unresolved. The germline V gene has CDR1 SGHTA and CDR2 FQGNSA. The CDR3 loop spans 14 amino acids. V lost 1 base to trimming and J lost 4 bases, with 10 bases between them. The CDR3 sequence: CASSLVPEGTEAFF. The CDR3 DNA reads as TGTGCCAGCAGCTTAGTACCGGAGGGCACTGAAGCTTTCTTT.

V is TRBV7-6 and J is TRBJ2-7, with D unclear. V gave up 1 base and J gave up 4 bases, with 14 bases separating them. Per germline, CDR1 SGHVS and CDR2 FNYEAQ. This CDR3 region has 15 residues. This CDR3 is CASSLGPNPGYEQYF. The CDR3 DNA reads TGTGCCAGCAGCTTAGGGCCCAACCCCGGGTACGAGCAGTACTTC.

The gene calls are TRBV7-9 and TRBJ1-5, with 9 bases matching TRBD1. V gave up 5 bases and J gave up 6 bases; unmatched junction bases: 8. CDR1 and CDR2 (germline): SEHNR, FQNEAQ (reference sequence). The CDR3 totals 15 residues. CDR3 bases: TGTGCCAGCAGCCGGGGACAGGGTTTTGGTCAGCCCCAGCATTTT. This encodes CASSRGQGFGQPQHF.

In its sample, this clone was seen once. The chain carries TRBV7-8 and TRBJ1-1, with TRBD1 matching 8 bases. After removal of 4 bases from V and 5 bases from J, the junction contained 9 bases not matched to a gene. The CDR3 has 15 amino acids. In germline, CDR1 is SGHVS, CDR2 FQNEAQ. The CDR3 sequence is CASSSQDRVSTEAFF. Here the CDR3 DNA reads TGTGCCAGCAGCTCCCAGGACAGGGTGTCAACTGAAGCTTTCTTT.

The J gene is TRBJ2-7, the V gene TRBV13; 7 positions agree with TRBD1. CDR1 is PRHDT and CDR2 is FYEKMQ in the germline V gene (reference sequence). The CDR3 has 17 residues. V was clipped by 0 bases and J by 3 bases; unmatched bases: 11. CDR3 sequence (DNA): TGTGCCAGCAGCTTAGGAGACAGGGCCTCCCTTTTCTACGAGCAGTACTTC. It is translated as CASSLGDRASLFYEQYF.

The CDR3 DNA follows: TGTGCCAGCAGTAAGATAGCGGGAGGATCAGCAGATACGCAGTATTTT. It yields the protein CASSKIAGGSADTQYF. V gene TRBV7-9 combines with J gene TRBJ2-3, with 10 bases fitting TRBD2. Germline values: CDR1 SEHNR, CDR2 FQNEAQ (reference sequence). This CDR3 is 16 amino acids long. Unmatched junction bases numbered 10, after V lost 6 bases and J lost 4 bases.

The chain's CDR3 is CASSSPGSAANVLTF. The DNA of the CDR3 is TGCGCCAGCAGCTCGCCGGGGTCAGCGGCCAACGTCCTGACTTTC. V and J are TRBV5-1 and TRBJ2-6, with TRBD2 as a possible D gene (5 bases). CDR3 length: 15 amino acids. V was trimmed by 3 bases and J by 6 bases, leaving 13 bases between them. The germline gives CDR1 SGHRS, CDR2 YFSETQ.

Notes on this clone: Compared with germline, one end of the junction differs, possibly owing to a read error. The CDR3 region is CASSLEADSTDTQYF. The CDR3 region has the DNA TGTGCCAGCAGCTTGGAAGCGGACAGCACAGATACGCAGTATTTT. The chain couples TRBV5-3 to TRBJ2-3, with TRBD2 as a possible D gene (5 bases). TRBV5-3 is sorted into the ORF group, with uncertain function. The CDR3 extends over 15 amino acids.